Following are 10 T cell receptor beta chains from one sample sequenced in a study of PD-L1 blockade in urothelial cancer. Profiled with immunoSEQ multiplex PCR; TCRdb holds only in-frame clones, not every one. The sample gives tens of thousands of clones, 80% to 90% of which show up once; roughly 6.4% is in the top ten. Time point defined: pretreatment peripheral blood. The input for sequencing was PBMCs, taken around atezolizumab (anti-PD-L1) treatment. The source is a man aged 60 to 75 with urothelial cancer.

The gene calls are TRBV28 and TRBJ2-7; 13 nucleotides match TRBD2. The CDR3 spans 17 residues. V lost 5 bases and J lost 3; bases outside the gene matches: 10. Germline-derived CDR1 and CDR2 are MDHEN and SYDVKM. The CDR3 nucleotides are TGTGCCAGCAGTGAAGGACTAGCGGGGGCCTTTAGCTACGAGCAGTACTTC. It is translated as CASSEGLAGAFSYEQYF.

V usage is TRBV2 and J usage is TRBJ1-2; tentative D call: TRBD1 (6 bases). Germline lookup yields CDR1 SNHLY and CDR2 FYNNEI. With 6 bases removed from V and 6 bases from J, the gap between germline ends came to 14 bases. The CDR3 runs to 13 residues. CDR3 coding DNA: TGTGCCAGCAGCCGAGAGGGGGATAATGGCTACACCTTC. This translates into CASSREGDNGYTF.

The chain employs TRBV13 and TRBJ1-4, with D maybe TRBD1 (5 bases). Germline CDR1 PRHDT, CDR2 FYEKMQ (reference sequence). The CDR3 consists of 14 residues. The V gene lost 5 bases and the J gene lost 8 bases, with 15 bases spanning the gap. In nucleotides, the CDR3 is TGTGCCAGCAGCCTCGGCCGTGGGGGGGAAAAACTGTTTTTT. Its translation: CASSLGRGGEKLFF. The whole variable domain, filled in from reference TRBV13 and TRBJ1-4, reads AAGVIQSPRHLIKEKRETATLKCYPIPRHDTVYWYQQGPGQDPQFLISFYEKMQSDKGSIPDRFSAQQFSDYHSELNMSSLELGDSALYFCASSLGRGGEKLFFGSGTQLSVL.

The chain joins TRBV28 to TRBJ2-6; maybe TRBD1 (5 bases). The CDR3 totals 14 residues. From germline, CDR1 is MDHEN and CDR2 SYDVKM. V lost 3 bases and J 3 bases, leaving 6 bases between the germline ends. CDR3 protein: CASSFRDGANVLTF. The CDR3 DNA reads TGTGCCAGCAGTTTCAGGGATGGGGCCAACGTCCTGACTTTC.

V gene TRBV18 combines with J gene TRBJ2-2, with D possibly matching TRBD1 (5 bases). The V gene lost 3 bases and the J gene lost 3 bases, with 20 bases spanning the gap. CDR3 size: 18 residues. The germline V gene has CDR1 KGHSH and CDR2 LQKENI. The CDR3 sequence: CASSPFTAAGADTGELFF. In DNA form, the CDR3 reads TGTGCCAGCTCACCGTTCACGGCCGCTGGGGCGGACACCGGGGAGCTGTTTTTT. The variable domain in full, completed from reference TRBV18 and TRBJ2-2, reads NAGVMQNPRHLVRRRGQEARLRCSPMKGHSHVYWYRQLPEEGLKFMVYLQKENIIDESGMPKERFSAEFPKEGPSILRIQQVVRGDSAAYFCASSPFTAAGADTGELFFGEGSRLTVL.

CDR3 in amino acids: CASSHRSIDRAVVYEQYF. In DNA form, the CDR3 reads TGCGCCAGCAGCCACCGCTCCATTGACAGGGCGGTAGTATACGAGCAGTACTTC. The gene calls are TRBV4-1 and TRBJ2-7; TRBD1 matches at 7 bases. Germline-derived CDR1 and CDR2 are MGHRA and YSYEKL. The CDR3 is 18 residues long. V lost 3 bases, J lost 4 bases, and 18 bases stayed unmatched.

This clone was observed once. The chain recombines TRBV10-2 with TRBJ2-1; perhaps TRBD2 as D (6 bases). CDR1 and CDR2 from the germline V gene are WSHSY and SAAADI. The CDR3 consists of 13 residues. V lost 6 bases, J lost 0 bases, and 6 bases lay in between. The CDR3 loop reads CASRGGSYNEQFF. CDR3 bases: TGCGCCAGCAGGGGGGGCTCCTACAATGAGCAGTTCTTC.

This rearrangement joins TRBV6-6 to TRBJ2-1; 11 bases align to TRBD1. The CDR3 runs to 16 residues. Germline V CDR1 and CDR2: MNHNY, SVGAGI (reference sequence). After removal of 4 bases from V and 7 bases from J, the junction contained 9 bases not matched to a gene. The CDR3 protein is CASSLLHGTGGNEQFF. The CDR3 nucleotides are TGTGCCAGCAGTTTGTTACACGGGACAGGGGGTAATGAGCAGTTCTTC.

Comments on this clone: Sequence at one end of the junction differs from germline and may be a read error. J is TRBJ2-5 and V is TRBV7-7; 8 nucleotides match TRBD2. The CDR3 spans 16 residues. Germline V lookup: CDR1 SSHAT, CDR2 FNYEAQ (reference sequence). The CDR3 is CASSPWRGVSQETQYF. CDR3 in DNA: TGTGCTAGCAGCCCTTGGCGGGGGGTATCTCAAGAGACCCAGTACTTC.

The CDR3 is CASSHKEGNSPLHF. The CDR3 nucleotides are TGTGCCAGCAGCCACAAAGAGGGAAATTCACCCCTCCACTTT. The chain couples TRBV14 to TRBJ1-6; D is unclear. Germline CDR1 and CDR2: SGHDN and FVKESK. CDR3 size: 14 residues. The germline V and J ends were trimmed by 3 bases and 7 bases, with 10 bases remaining between them.